Included here is one T cell receptor (beta chain) sequence, with context. Its specificity is unknown. PCR primers comprised 60 Vbeta and 13 Jbeta primers. The data were produced by immunoSEQ multiplex PCR, yet TCRdb's version contains in-frame clones alone and is incomplete. The sample holds 100,000 or so clones; around 78% are singletons and the top ten take approximately 4.2%. This sample was taken from a study of cytomegalovirus exposure and HLA in healthy donors. General study findings and limits: Investigators reported 150 to 200 TCR beta chains as tied to cytomegalovirus. From TCR beta sequences, most subjects' HLA-A and HLA-B alleles were reportedly predicted accurately. Confirmation in vitro established that a few CMV-associated chains were specific for CMV antigens.

Germline-derived CDR1 and CDR2 are SGHRS and YFSETQ. Trimming took 0 bases from V and 1 from J; bases not matched to a gene: 4. The CDR3 covers 16 residues. Sequences were obtained from PBMCs. This receptor was obtained from a woman between 40 and 55 years old in good health and CMV-seropositive. The rearrangement uses TRBV5-1 and TRBJ2-3; TRBD2 aligns across 8 bases. CDR3 coding DNA: TGCGCCAGCAGCTTGGTAGGGACTAGTGGCACAGATACGCAGTATTTT. This codes for CASSLVGTSGTDTQYF.